This passage covers 27 T cell receptor beta chains from one sample sequenced in a study of OX40 agonist ivuxolimab in advanced cancers. Profiled with immunoSEQ multiplex PCR; TCRdb holds only in-frame clones, not every one. The sample lists tens of thousands of clones, 75% to 90% occurring once. Sequenced material: CD4+ or CD8+ T cells sorted from blood, taken in a trial of the OX40 agonist ivuxolimab. These TCRs come from an adult with an advanced solid tumor such as melanoma, head and neck, liver or kidney cancer.

This rearrangement joins TRBV30 to TRBJ2-5; no clear D. V lost 2 bases and J lost 1, with 2 bases in between. Looked up from germline, CDR1 is GTSNPN and CDR2 is SVGIG (reference sequence). There are 11 residues in the CDR3. CDR3 amino acids: CAWSPQETQYF. The CDR3 coding sequence is TGTGCCTGGAGTCCCCAAGAGACCCAGTACTTC.

The chain joins TRBV6-5 to TRBJ1-1; D remains unclear. The CDR3 consists of 13 residues. Germline assignment: CDR1 MNHEY and CDR2 SVGAGI. V lost 8 bases to trimming and J lost 1 base, with 11 bases between them. CDR3 in DNA: TGTGCCAGCCATTCCGGGAGGAACACTGAAGCTTTCTTT. It yields the protein CASHSGRNTEAFF.

The chain uses TRBV20-1 and TRBJ1-3; TRBD1 might be the D (5 bases). Trimming removed 3 bases from V and 10 bases from J, with 10 bases in between. This CDR3 region has 11 residues. From germline, CDR1 is DFQATT and CDR2 SNEGSKA (reference sequence). Written as DNA, the CDR3 is TGCAGTGCTAGTAGGACAAAGACCATATATTTT. It translates to CSASRTKTIYF.

The gene calls are TRBV7-3 and TRBJ2-1; D remains ambiguous. CDR1 and CDR2 (germline): SGHTA, FQGTGA. The CDR3 runs 14 residues. Trimming removed 1 base at V and 7 bases at J, with 11 bases between. CDR3 nucleotides: TGTGCCAGCAGCTTAAGGGCAAACAGAAATGAGCAGTTCTTC. Its translation is CASSLRANRNEQFF. Based on the CDR3 plus reference TRBV7-3 and TRBJ2-1, the full variable domain is GAGVSQTPSNKVTEKGKYVELRCDPISGHTALYWYRQSLGQGPEFLIYFQGTGAADDSGLPNDRFFAVRPEGSVSTLKIQRTERGDSAVYLCASSLRANRNEQFFGPGTRLTVL.

The V gene is TRBV5-1, the J gene TRBJ1-1; D uncertain. CDR1 SGHRS and CDR2 YFSETQ come from the germline V gene. Between the trimmed V and J ends, which lost 4 bases and 1 base, there was a span of 8 bases. The CDR3 is 13 residues long. CDR3 bases: TGCGCCAGCAGCACTCGACAGAACACTGAAGCTTTCTTT. It codes for CASSTRQNTEAFF.

The chain is built from TRBV30 and TRBJ1-2; no definite D call. The germline V and J ends were trimmed by 5 bases and 4 bases, with 17 bases remaining between them. The CDR3 extends over 14 amino acids. The germline CDR1 and CDR2 sequences are GTSNPN and SVGIG (reference sequence). CDR3 loop: CAWSTHGQVYGYTF. CDR3 nucleotides: TGTGCCTGGTCGACACACGGGCAGGTCTATGGCTACACCTTC.

The chain combines TRBV18 with TRBJ2-7; D is possibly TRBD2 (5 bases). Germline V gene data show CDR1 as KGHSH and CDR2 as LQKENI. The length of the CDR3 is 13 residues. Trimming stripped 2 bases from V and 3 bases from J, with 8 bases between. The CDR3 DNA is TGTGCCAGCTCACCAGAGGGTTACTACGAGCAGTACTTC. It translates to CASSPEGYYEQYF.

The chain links TRBV6-5 to TRBJ1-1, with 9 bases fitting TRBD1. V was clipped by 0 bases and J by 5 bases; unmatched bases: 4. The CDR3 contains 15 residues. The germline CDR1 and CDR2 sequences are MNHEY and SVGAGI. CDR3 amino acids: CASSYSGTGNTEAFF. In DNA, the CDR3 is TGTGCCAGCAGTTACTCAGGGACAGGGAATACTGAAGCTTTCTTT.

This chain joins TRBV11-2 and TRBJ1-2; 10 bases are shared with TRBD1. V shed 0 bases and J 3 bases; nucleotides not matched to a gene: 1. This CDR3 has 15 amino acids. CDR1 is SGHAT, CDR2 FQNNGV, per germline. The CDR3 region has the DNA TGTGCCAGCAGCTTAGAGGGACAGGGGTACTATGGCTACACCTTC. This sequence encodes CASSLEGQGYYGYTF.

The V call is TRBV10-3, the J call TRBJ1-2; tentatively, D is TRBD1 (6 bases). Germline V lookup: CDR1 ENHRY, CDR2 SYGVKD. The V gene lost 8 bases and the J gene lost 4 bases, with 20 bases spanning the gap. CDR3 length equals 15 residues. Here the CDR3 reads CAIGTGNIPSYGYTF. In nucleotides, the CDR3 is TGTGCCATCGGAACAGGGAATATCCCCAGCTATGGCTACACCTTC.

The CDR3 reads CAWTRQGGTEAFF. CDR3 nucleotide sequence: TGTGCCTGGACTAGACAGGGAGGGACTGAAGCTTTCTTT. The genes are TRBV30 and TRBJ1-1; TRBD1 agrees at 7 bases. CDR3 length: 13 residues. V trimming: 4 bases; J trimming: 5 bases; junction bases outside the gene matches: 7. CDR1 and CDR2 (germline): GTSNPN, SVGIG (reference sequence).

The chain uses TRBV10-3 and TRBJ2-5, with a weak D call TRBD2 (6 bases). Germline lookup yields CDR1 ENHRY and CDR2 SYGVKD. This CDR3 spans 16 amino acids. V was shortened by 3 bases and J by 2 bases, with 16 bases between the two germline ends. The CDR3: CAISETNRGVQETQYF. CDR3 in DNA: TGTGCCATCAGTGAAACAAACCGCGGGGTACAAGAGACCCAGTACTTC.

V is TRBV15 and J is TRBJ2-7, with D uncertain. The CDR3 spans 13 residues. In germline, CDR1 is LNHNV, CDR2 YYDKDF (reference sequence). Trimming removed 0 bases at V and 4 bases at J, with 7 bases between. The CDR3 spells CATSRDYDYEQYF. The CDR3 bases are TGTGCCACCAGCAGAGATTACGATTACGAGCAGTACTTC. The variable domain in full, with the rest retrieved from reference TRBV15 and TRBJ2-7, is DAMVIQNPRYQVTQFGKPVTLSCSQTLNHNVMYWYQQKSSQAPKLLFHYYDKDFNNEADTPDNFQSRRPNTSFCFLDIRSPGLGDTAMYLCATSRDYDYEQYFGPGTRLTVT.

In DNA, the CDR3 is TGTGCCAGTAGTATAACGGGTCGAAGGGATCAGCCCCAGCATTTT. Amino acids: CASSITGRRDQPQHF. V gene TRBV19 combines with J gene TRBJ1-5; D uncertain. Trimming shortened V by 2 bases and J by 5 bases, and 13 bases separated the two germline ends. This CDR3 is built from 15 residues. The germline CDR1 and CDR2 sequences are LNHDA and SQIVND (reference sequence). The whole variable domain, filled in from reference TRBV19 and TRBJ1-5, reads DGGITQSPKYLFRKEGQNVTLSCEQNLNHDAMYWYRQDPGQGLRLIYYSQIVNDFQKGDIAEGYSVSREKKESFPLTVTSAQKNPTAFYLCASSITGRRDQPQHFGDGTRLSIL.

V gene TRBV5-1 combines with J gene TRBJ2-5; possibly TRBD1 or TRBD2 for D (7 bases each). The CDR3 length is 13 residues. Deletions cut 4 bases from V and 11 bases from J, with 18 bases between. Germline assignment: CDR1 SGHRS and CDR2 YFSETQ. The CDR3 coding sequence is TGCGCCAGCAGCCCCAGGGGGGCGGGAGAGCAGTACTTC. Amino acid sequence: CASSPRGAGEQYF.

The chain links TRBV6-1 to TRBJ1-5; no clear D gene. Trimming took 5 bases from V and 1 from J, leaving 12 bases between them. The CDR3 length is 15 residues. Germline V gene data show CDR1 as MNHNS and CDR2 as SASEGT. The CDR3 reads CASSRTSGSNQPQHF. The DNA of the CDR3 is TGTGCCAGCAGTAGGACTTCCGGCAGCAATCAGCCCCAGCATTTT.

The chain is built from TRBV5-1 and TRBJ1-4; 8 bases agree with TRBD1. This CDR3 is 14 amino acids long. J lost 8 bases, V lost 4 bases, and 7 bases had no gene match. Germline lookup yields CDR1 SGHRS and CDR2 YFSETQ. CDR3 bases: TGCGCCAGCAGCCCTCAGGGGGCGGAGGAAAAACTGTTTTTT. Its translation: CASSPQGAEEKLFF.

The chain links TRBV12-1 to TRBJ2-1; TRBD2, the D gene given by the table, was not confirmed from the DNA. TRBV12-1 is flagged as a pseudogene. The CDR3 extends over 14 amino acids. CDR3 bases: TGTGCCAGCAGCTTTGTTAGCTATCAAAATGAGCAGTTCTTC. Its translation: CASSFVSYQNEQFF.

This clone was recorded once. The V and J genes are TRBV4-1 and TRBJ1-1, with TRBD1 as a possible D gene (6 bases). Germline V gives CDR1 MGHRA, CDR2 YSYEKL. Trimming removed 0 bases at V and 1 base at J, with 15 bases between. This CDR3 is 17 amino acids long. DNA of the CDR3: TGCGCCAGCAGCCAAGATAAAGGTGGAGGGGGGAACACTGAAGCTTTCTTT. It encodes CASSQDKGGGGNTEAFF.

This clone was counted once. The chain joins TRBV28 to TRBJ2-5, with a possible D match to TRBD2 (7 bases). V was shortened by 8 bases and J by 5 bases, with 18 bases between the two germline ends. The CDR3 contains 14 residues. In germline, CDR1 is MDHEN, CDR2 SYDVKM. In DNA form, the CDR3 reads TGTGCCAGCCTACTTTCGGGGGGCGCCGAGACCCAGTACTTC. Translating it yields CASLLSGGAETQYF.

This rearrangement joins TRBV28 to TRBJ2-5; D tentatively reads TRBD1 or TRBD2 (5 bases each). There are 12 residues in the CDR3. The germline V and J ends were trimmed by 2 bases and 11 bases, with 12 bases remaining between them. Germline V gene lookup returns CDR1 MDHEN and CDR2 SYDVKM. CDR3 coding DNA: TGTGCCAGCAGTTTACAGGGATGGGAGCAGTACTTC. It is translated as CASSLQGWEQYF.

This rearrangement joins TRBV6-4 to TRBJ2-4, with D possibly matching TRBD1 (6 bases). CDR1 and CDR2 (germline): MRHNA, SNTAGT. V was trimmed by 10 bases and J by 9 bases, leaving 22 bases between them. The CDR3 length is 14 residues. The CDR3 DNA is TGTGCCATAACAGGGTGTCCCCAGAATGGCATTCAGTACTTC. Encoded protein: CAITGCPQNGIQYF.

The chain recombines TRBV7-9 with TRBJ2-7; the D is unclear. Germline V gene data show CDR1 as SEHNR and CDR2 as FQNEAQ (reference sequence). The CDR3 is 13 amino acids. With 5 bases removed from V and 2 bases from J, the gap between germline ends came to 10 bases. CDR3 in DNA: TGTGCCAGCAGCCCGACGGCTCCCTACGAGCAGTACTTC. Protein: CASSPTAPYEQYF.

The chain employs TRBV18 and TRBJ1-5; the D is unclear. Germline CDR1 and CDR2: KGHSH and LQKENI. CDR3 length: 14 amino acids. V was clipped by 4 bases and J by 0 bases, with 7 bases between them. The CDR3 region has the DNA TGTGCCAGCTCACTGGAACATAGCAATCAGCCCCAGCATTTT. It translates to CASSLEHSNQPQHF.

The genes are TRBV5-3 and TRBJ2-2; the D call may be TRBD1 or TRBD2 (5 bases each). TRBV5-3 is marked as an open reading frame, function uncertain. Trimming cost V 0 bases and J 1 base, with 10 bases left between them. The CDR3 totals 16 residues. CDR3 region: CARSLAGTRNTGELFF. CDR3 DNA sequence: TGTGCCAGAAGCTTGGCCGGGACCCGGAACACCGGGGAGCTGTTTTTT.

For the CDR3, the DNA is TGTGCCAGCAGCTTAGACGGTGACGAGCAGTACTTC. Encoded protein: CASSLDGDEQYF. The chain has TRBV7-9 and TRBJ2-7; D remains ambiguous. The CDR3 totals 12 residues. The germline CDR1 and CDR2 sequences are SEHNR and FQNEAQ (reference sequence). The germline V and J ends were trimmed by 1 base and 5 bases, with 6 bases remaining between them.

The chain is built from TRBV5-5 and TRBJ2-3; D not certain. CDR3 length equals 15 residues. The germline V gene has CDR1 SGHKS and CDR2 YYEKEE (reference sequence). Trimming stripped 1 base from V and 4 bases from J, with 13 bases between. The CDR3 here is CASSLSAPMSDTQYF. The CDR3 nucleotides read TGTGCCAGCAGCTTGTCGGCCCCCATGTCAGATACGCAGTATTTT. The whole variable domain, remainder taken from reference TRBV5-5 and TRBJ2-3, is DAGVTQSPTHLIKTRGQQVTLRCSPISGHKSVSWYQQVLGQGPQFIFQYYEKEERGRGNFPDRFSARQFPNYSSELNVNALLLGDSALYLCASSLSAPMSDTQYFGPGTRLTVL.